The 23 T cell receptor beta chains listed next were all sequenced from one sample in a study of blood T cell repertoires in COVID-19. Libraries were prepared by immunoSEQ multiplex PCR; TCRdb keeps only in-frame clonotypes and omits some of them. This table holds approximately 440,000 clones, approximately 88% found once. Sequencing used peripheral blood. The source is a woman aged 45-65 years with COVID-19, enrolled during active disease.

The chain links TRBV6-2 or TRBV6-3 to TRBJ2-2; 9 bases line up with TRBD2. Germline trimming cut 4 bases from V and 6 bases from J; bases unmatched to any gene: 12. The CDR3 covers 17 residues. Germline-derived CDR1 and CDR2 are MNHEY and SVGEGT. The CDR3 region has the DNA TGTGCCAGCAGTTTCCGAGCGGGGGGATCCGTTCCCGGGGAGCTGTTTTTT. The encoded protein is CASSFRAGGSVPGELFF.

The J gene is TRBJ1-6, the V gene TRBV5-1; D uncertain. The CDR3 runs 13 residues. The germline CDR1 and CDR2 sequences are SGHRS and YFSETQ. Trimming removed 4 bases at V and 6 bases at J, with 8 bases between. Here the CDR3 reads CASSPQSNSPLHF. Written as DNA, the CDR3 is TGCGCCAGCAGCCCACAGAGTAATTCACCCCTCCACTTT.

The chain carries TRBV6-5 and TRBJ1-2; 10 bases are shared with TRBD1. This CDR3 is 14 amino acids long. The V segment lost 6 bases and the J segment 8 bases; nucleotides outside the gene matches: 9. Germline CDR1 and CDR2: MNHEY and SVGAGI. CDR3 in amino acids: CASRVDRGRGGYTF. CDR3 bases: TGTGCCAGCAGGGTAGACAGGGGGCGAGGAGGCTACACCTTC.

As for this clone: Other DNA variants within this sample encode the same CDR3. The rearrangement joins TRBV5-1 to TRBJ1-1; D not certain. The CDR3 sequence is 13 residues long. CDR1 and CDR2 from the germline V gene are SGHRS and YFSETQ. V was cut by 0 bases and J by 5 bases, with 8 bases left in between. CDR3 DNA: TGCGCCAGCAGCTTGGGCGGGGAAACTGAAGCTTTCTTT. It codes for CASSLGGETEAFF. Looking up the rest from reference TRBV5-1 and TRBJ1-1 gives the full variable domain: KAGVTQTPRYLIKTRGQQVTLSCSPISGHRSVSWYQQTPGQGLQFLFEYFSETQRNKGNFPGRFSGRQFSNSRSEMNVSTLELGDSALYLCASSLGGETEAFFGQGTRLTVV.

A note on this clone: In the same sample, other DNA sequences code for this CDR3. CDR3 protein: CASSVGTPNTEAFF. DNA for the CDR3: TGTGCCAGCAGCGTAGGGACACCCAACACTGAAGCTTTCTTT. The rearrangement links TRBV9 to TRBJ1-1, with D tentatively TRBD1 (5 bases). This CDR3 region has 14 residues. Germline values: CDR1 SGDLS, CDR2 YYNGEE. Trimming removed 0 bases from V and 2 bases from J, with 8 bases in between.

The rearrangement uses TRBV5-4 and TRBJ2-1, with TRBD2 identical over 11 bases. J lost 9 bases, V lost 4 bases, and 12 bases had no gene match. CDR3 length: 16 residues. CDR1 and CDR2 from the germline V gene are SGHNT and YYREEE (reference sequence). The CDR3 is CASSTILAGDSIEQFF. In DNA, the CDR3 is TGTGCCAGCAGCACGATACTAGCGGGGGATTCTATTGAGCAGTTCTTC.

The chain is built from TRBV6-5 and TRBJ1-5; maybe TRBD1 (5 bases). The CDR3 has 16 residues. The germline V gene has CDR1 MNHEY and CDR2 SVGAGI. The ends were cut back, 0 bases at V and 2 bases at J, with 11 bases in the middle. CDR3 loop: CASSYSAGKGNQPQHF. Here the CDR3 DNA reads TGTGCCAGCAGTTACTCAGCAGGGAAGGGCAATCAGCCCCAGCATTTT.

The rearrangement joins TRBV5-6 to TRBJ1-2; 11 positions agree with TRBD1. CDR3 size: 14 residues. Germline V gene sequence: CDR1 SGHDT, CDR2 YYEEEE. With 4 bases clipped from V and 7 bases from J, the junction kept 6 bases outside the gene matches. The CDR3 protein is CASSPGTGGGGYTF. As DNA, the CDR3 is TGTGCCAGCAGCCCCGGGACAGGGGGAGGTGGCTACACCTTC. The variable domain in full, with the rest retrieved from reference TRBV5-6 and TRBJ1-2, is DAGVTQSPTHLIKTRGQQVTLRCSPKSGHDTVSWYQQALGQGPQFIFQYYEEEERQRGNFPDRFSGHQFPNYSSELNVNALLLGDSALYLCASSPGTGGGGYTFGSGTRLTVV.

As concerns this clone: Other DNA sequences in this specimen translate into the identical CDR3. The rearrangement links TRBV12-3 or TRBV12-4 to TRBJ2-7; maybe TRBD2 (6 bases). V was clipped by 5 bases and J by 4 bases, with 9 bases between them. The CDR3 loop spans 12 amino acids. The CDR3 DNA sequence: TGTGCCAGCAGTCCCGGGGGTTACGAGCAGTACTTC. This codes for CASSPGGYEQYF.

The chain uses TRBV3-1 (or the pseudogene TRBV3-2) and TRBJ1-1, with D possibly matching TRBD1 (5 bases). Germline-derived CDR1 and CDR2 are LGHDT and YNNKEL (reference sequence). The V end was cut by 6 bases, the J end by 3 bases, with 14 bases between. The CDR3 contains 14 residues. CDR3 DNA sequence: TGTGCCAGCAGACCCTCGCAGGGTGACACTGAAGCTTTCTTT. Its translation: CASRPSQGDTEAFF.

The rearrangement uses TRBV19 and TRBJ2-7, with TRBD2 as a possible D gene (7 bases). Germline V CDR1 and CDR2: LNHDA, SQIVND (reference sequence). V lost 7 bases and J 6 bases, leaving 13 bases between the germline ends. The length of the CDR3 is 12 residues. The CDR3 DNA is TGTGCCAGTACGGGGGGCAGCTCCGAGCAGTACTTC. Protein sequence: CASTGGSSEQYF.

CDR3 bases: TGTGCCAGCAGTTACGACAGGGGGCATGAAAAACTGTTTTTT. As protein: CASSYDRGHEKLFF. The rearrangement joins TRBV6-6 to TRBJ1-4; the match to TRBD1 covers 10 bases. Losses at the gene ends were 2 bases for V and 6 bases for J; bases not matched to a gene: 0. Per germline, CDR1 MNHNY and CDR2 SVGAGI (reference sequence). The CDR3 extends over 14 amino acids.

The rearrangement links TRBV10-3 to TRBJ2-3, with D tentatively TRBD1 (6 bases). The length of the CDR3 is 16 residues. V was shortened by 1 base and J by 0 bases, with 11 bases between the two germline ends. Looked up from germline, CDR1 is ENHRY and CDR2 is SYGVKD. CDR3 coding DNA: TGTGCCATCAGTGAGTTTTGGGGGCCCAGCACAGATACGCAGTATTTT. Translated, it gives CAISEFWGPSTDTQYF.

V usage is TRBV2 and J usage is TRBJ1-2; TRBD1 might be the D (6 bases). The CDR3 extends over 13 amino acids. Germline V gives CDR1 SNHLY, CDR2 FYNNEI. V was shortened by 4 bases and J by 8 bases, with 14 bases between the two germline ends. CDR3 in amino acids: CASSAYGQSGYTF. DNA of the CDR3: TGTGCCAGCAGTGCGTACGGACAGAGCGGCTACACCTTC.

V and J are TRBV29-1 and TRBJ1-1, with TRBD1 matching over 11 bases. J lost 7 bases, V lost 8 bases, and 6 bases had no gene match. Looked up from germline, CDR1 is SQVTM and CDR2 is ANQGSEA. This CDR3 comprises 12 residues. For the CDR3, the DNA is TGCAGCAGTGGACAGGGGGCTGGTGAAGCTTTCTTT. Its protein product is CSSGQGAGEAFF.

The chain links TRBV6-5 to TRBJ1-5, with 8 bases matching TRBD1. This CDR3 has 14 residues. Per germline, CDR1 MNHEY and CDR2 SVGAGI. With V trimmed by 10 bases and J by 7 bases, 12 bases remained unmatched. The CDR3 region has the DNA TGTGCCACCTCCTCCCCGGACAGGGTACAGCCCCAGCATTTT. Its protein is CATSSPDRVQPQHF.

The J gene is TRBJ1-5, the V gene TRBV7-9; TRBD1 matches at 9 bases. The germline V gene has CDR1 SEHNR and CDR2 FQNEAQ (reference sequence). After removal of 5 bases from V and 7 bases from J, the junction contained 6 bases not matched to a gene. This CDR3 has 14 amino acids. In DNA, the CDR3 is TGTGCCAGCAGCGACGGGACAGGGAGGCAGCCCCAGCATTTT. It is translated as CASSDGTGRQPQHF.

This chain uses TRBV7-9 with TRBJ2-1; TRBD1 might be the D (6 bases). CDR3 length equals 15 residues. Per the germline V gene, CDR1 is SEHNR and CDR2 is FQNEAQ (reference sequence). V gave up 5 bases and J gave up 2 bases, with 13 bases separating them. The CDR3 reads CASSPRTEPYNEQFF. The CDR3 DNA sequence: TGTGCCAGCAGCCCAAGGACAGAACCCTACAATGAGCAGTTCTTC.

This chain joins TRBV5-1 and TRBJ2-3; D perhaps matches TRBD1 (5 bases). The CDR3 contains 15 residues. The germline gives CDR1 SGHRS, CDR2 YFSETQ. Trimming removed 0 bases at V and 4 bases at J, with 12 bases between. CDR3 protein: CASSLEGQGPDTQYF. The CDR3 DNA is TGCGCCAGCAGCTTGGAGGGGCAGGGTCCAGATACGCAGTATTTT.

V is TRBV11-2 and J is TRBJ2-7; 8 bases match TRBD1. The CDR3 sequence is 17 residues long. V lost 2 bases to trimming and J lost 0 bases; unmatched junction nucleotides: 9. Germline values: CDR1 SGHAT, CDR2 FQNNGV. The chain's CDR3 is CASSLIRGRGSSYEQYF. For the CDR3, the DNA is TGTGCCAGCAGCTTAATCAGGGGGCGTGGAAGCTCCTACGAGCAGTACTTC.

The chain links TRBV10-3 to TRBJ2-3, with 13 bases lining up with TRBD2. The V gene end was trimmed by 5 bases and the J gene end by 2 bases; junction bases not matched to a gene: 4. This CDR3 spans 16 amino acids. The germline V gene encodes CDR1 ENHRY and CDR2 SYGVKD. The CDR3 loop is CAISSGLAGITDTQYF. CDR3 nucleotides: TGTGCCATCAGTTCGGGACTAGCGGGGATCACAGATACGCAGTATTTT.

V usage is TRBV30 and J usage is TRBJ1-5; D may be TRBD1 (6 bases). Trimming cost V 7 bases and J 7 bases, with 14 bases left between them. Germline CDR1 reads GTSNPN; CDR2 reads SVGIG (reference sequence). The CDR3 has 12 amino acids. The CDR3 DNA follows: TGTGCCTCTGGGGGAGGGGGACAGCCCCAGCATTTT. It codes for CASGGGGQPQHF.

The chain uses TRBV6-2 or TRBV6-3 and TRBJ2-1; no reliable D call. The CDR3 has 15 amino acids. V lost 6 bases to trimming and J lost 0 bases, with 12 bases between them. Germline lookup yields CDR1 MNHEY and CDR2 SVGEGT. The CDR3 coding sequence is TGTGCCAGCAGCCCCCCTACCTACTCCTACAATGAGCAGTTCTTC. Its protein product is CASSPPTYSYNEQFF.